The 10 T cell receptor beta chains below come from one sample, sequenced in a study of blood T cell repertoires in COVID-19. The repertoire was sequenced with immunoSEQ multiplex PCR; TCRdb's copy has only in-frame clones and lacks some. Among 110,000 to 150,000 clones listed, around 80% were seen once. The specimen sequenced was peripheral blood. The receptors come from a woman in her forties or fifties with acute or convalescent COVID-19.

The chain recombines TRBV7-2 with TRBJ2-5; TRBD2 agrees at 7 bases. The CDR3 has 14 residues. From germline, CDR1 is SGHTA and CDR2 FQGNSA. J gave up 3 bases and V 2 bases, and 3 bases lay outside the gene matches. The CDR3 reads CASSLNGGEETQYF. For the CDR3, the DNA is TGTGCCAGCAGCTTAAATGGGGGGGAAGAGACCCAGTACTTC.

Notes on this clone: An end of the junction does not agree with germline; a read error may underlie this. Here the CDR3 DNA reads TGCGCCAGTAGTGAGGGGTGGGAGGCGGGGGTGTACACAGATACGCAGTATTTT. Translation: CASSEGWEAGVYTDTQYF. The gene calls are TRBV10-2 and TRBJ2-3; TRBD2 matches 7 bases. CDR3 length: 18 residues. Germline assignment: CDR1 WSHSY and CDR2 SAAADI.

This chain links TRBV5-1 with TRBJ1-1; 7 bases agree with TRBD1. CDR3 length equals 14 residues. Per germline, CDR1 SGHRS and CDR2 YFSETQ. The V and J ends lost 9 bases and 0 bases, in that order; junction bases with no gene match: 8. The CDR3, as DNA: TGCGCCACCCGGACAGGAGACATGAACACTGAAGCTTTCTTT. Its protein product is CATRTGDMNTEAFF.

This chain connects TRBV29-1 to TRBJ2-1, with 8 nucleotides matching TRBD2. Germline values: CDR1 SQVTM, CDR2 ANQGSEA. V gave up 7 bases and J gave up 6 bases; unmatched junction bases: 20. The CDR3 consists of 17 residues. The CDR3 sequence is CSATPQDTRGGFNEQFF. In nucleotides, the CDR3 is TGCAGCGCCACCCCCCAAGATACCCGGGGGGGCTTCAATGAGCAGTTCTTC.

The V call is TRBV7-2, the J call TRBJ2-1; 11 positions agree with TRBD2. Unmatched junction bases numbered 7, after V lost 5 bases and J lost 4 bases. From germline, CDR1 is SGHTA and CDR2 FQGNSA. The CDR3 contains 16 residues. The CDR3 sequence: CASSKKLAGGYNEQFF. DNA for the CDR3: TGTGCCAGCAGCAAAAAGCTAGCGGGGGGTTACAATGAGCAGTTCTTC.

This clone has just a few counts. The chain joins TRBV11-2 to TRBJ2-3; the match to TRBD2 covers 14 bases. Trimming cost V 7 bases and J 2 bases; bases outside gene matches: 8. This CDR3 comprises 17 residues. Germline CDR1 reads SGHAT; CDR2 reads FQNNGV. The CDR3 DNA is TGTGCCAGCAAGAAGACTAGCGGGGGGGTGATCACAGATACGCAGTATTTT. This translates into CASKKTSGGVITDTQYF.

This sequence joins TRBV28 and TRBJ2-6; D is ambiguous. The CDR3 runs 14 residues. The germline CDR1 and CDR2 sequences are MDHEN and SYDVKM. Trimming stripped 4 bases from V and 0 bases from J, with 4 bases between. CDR3 in amino acids: CASSYSSGANVLTF. The DNA of the CDR3 is TGTGCCAGCAGTTACAGCTCTGGGGCCAACGTCCTGACTTTC.

The chain recombines TRBV18 with TRBJ1-1; TRBD1 is a possible D gene (6 bases). V dropped 4 bases and J dropped 1 base, with 13 bases sitting between them. Germline V gene sequence: CDR1 KGHSH, CDR2 LQKENI. The CDR3 has 15 amino acids. Here the CDR3 reads CASSLGALQNTEAFF. The DNA of the CDR3 is TGTGCCAGCTCACTGGGGGCCCTGCAGAACACTGAAGCTTTCTTT.

The rearrangement links TRBV27 to TRBJ1-1; a weak D match, TRBD1 (5 bases). The CDR3 totals 13 residues. CDR1 MNHEY and CDR2 SMNVEV come from the germline V gene (reference sequence). Trimming stripped 3 bases from V and 6 bases from J, with 11 bases between. The CDR3: CASSFGGIAEAFF. The CDR3 DNA is TGTGCCAGCAGTTTCGGGGGAATCGCTGAAGCTTTCTTT.

The chain uses TRBV12-3 or TRBV12-4 and TRBJ2-2; D gene unclear. V dropped 6 bases and J dropped 7 bases, with 6 bases sitting between them. The CDR3 loop spans 11 amino acids. The CDR3 DNA is TGTGCCAGCAGCCCCTTCGGGGAGCTGTTTTTT. It yields the protein CASSPFGELFF.